Here is one T cell receptor (beta chain) with its context. The record originates from a study of blood T cell repertoires in COVID-19. Across the study: Samples representing acute and convalescent COVID-19 were sourced from the United States, Italy and Spain. The cDNA or gDNA used as material had been derived from T cells, B-cell-depleted T cells, or PBMCs.

Method: immunoSEQ multiplex PCR; TCRdb's copy keeps in-frame clones and lacks some. This table holds tens of thousands of clones, approximately 90% found once. The V end lost 9 bases, the J end lost 2 bases, and 15 bases lay between the germline ends. The germline CDR1 and CDR2 sequences are SGHRS and YFSETQ. The CDR3 contains 14 residues. The sequence derives from a human donor in a cohort sampled during active COVID-19. The sample was peripheral blood. The chain couples TRBV5-1 to TRBJ1-5; D is perhaps TRBD1 (5 bases). The CDR3 here is CATYGGRRNQPQHF. The CDR3 bases are TGCGCCACCTATGGGGGGAGGCGCAATCAGCCCCAGCATTTT. Drawing the rest from reference TRBV5-1 and TRBJ1-5, the complete variable domain is KAGVTQTPRYLIKTRGQQVTLSCSPISGHRSVSWYQQTPGQGLQFLFEYFSETQRNKGNFPGRFSGRQFSNSRSEMNVSTLELGDSALYLCATYGGRRNQPQHFGDGTRLSIL.